This TCR beta chain was observed in a study of T cells after yellow fever vaccination (dated by TCRdb to the late 2010s). Background for the entire study: The SMART-Seq v4 Ultra Low Input RNA kit was used to prepare libraries from fractions with low cell numbers. To track T-cell clones before and after primary and booster YFV17D yellow fever vaccination, bulk TCR alpha and beta repertoires were sequenced longitudinally. Two healthy male donors, one aged 18 to 30 and one aged 30 to 40 years, were included in the cohort. Blood was collected at multiple timepoints before and after primary and secondary immunization, and bulk PBMC replicates and cell subsets were isolated. What the research found in general, with its limitations: The secondary T-cell response was found to be weaker but faster than the primary response, with a peak reached on day 5 rather than on day 15. Computational filtering was needed because FACS-sorted repertoires could contain abundant contaminating clonotypes from the bulk population. A small fraction of clonotypes appeared in both the CD4 and CD8 compartments, likely as a result of convergent recombination. Most clones expanded after primary vaccination (almost 98% of CD4 and 70% to 90% of CD8) were re-detected after the booster, suggesting that broad memory maintenance occurred. Because only a couple of donors were included in the study, the extent to which the findings can be generalized is limited.

CDR1 is given as SEHNR and CDR2 as FQNEAQ, both from the germline V gene (reference sequence). From the cysteine through the phenylalanine, the CDR3 covers 14 amino acids. Of all the DNA, just the CDR3 is kept, 42 bases in frame from base 1. V loses 3 bases of germline sequence and J loses 7 bases, and the interval between the two ends is 12 bases. The instrument was an Illumina NovaSeq 6000. TCR cDNA was synthesized by 5'RACE template switching, through which a universal primer site and unique molecular identifiers were introduced. Priming for cDNA synthesis came from both the TCR alpha and TCR beta constant segments. Libraries were amplified in two PCR steps, with sample barcodes and sequencing adapters added in the second step. Libraries were sequenced on Illumina HiSeq 2500 (2x100 bp) or NovaSeq (2x150 bp). The original methods were these. Reads were demultiplexed and collapsed into UMI consensus sequences with MIGEC, and V(D)J alignment was performed with MiXCR. Vaccine-responding clonotypes were identified with edgeR using replicate PBMC samples, with FDR below 0.01 and a log2 fold change above 5 up to day 15 being required. Bulk clonotypes were assigned CD4 or CD8 identity according to which sequenced CD4 or CD8 repertoire held them at higher abundance. The raw public data were reprocessed by TCRdb itself: fastp quality trimming at Q25, MiXCR clonotype calling, in-frame beta chains only. Records with the same CDR3 protein are collapsed into one entry carrying the most frequent genes and DNA. The V and J calls come from TCRdb's annotation, not from the publication. This sample holds about 300,000 distinct CDR3 sequences; about 4% were observed only once. The ten largest clones add up to roughly a quarter of the sample.

This clonotype was counted between two and nine times. Its binding antigen is unknown. One base away there is no much larger clone; base qualities are not given. In the paper's terms, the treatment or condition label means: live attenuated yellow fever vaccine strain. At each blood-draw timepoint, two biological replicates of bulk PBMCs were obtained. PBMCs were isolated from peripheral blood using a standard Ficoll-Paque protocol. TriZol was used to extract RNA from bulk PBMCs, from CD4 and CD8 fractions, and from dextramer-positive and dextramer-negative fractions. The material was PBMCs, obtained 5 days after the yellow fever booster vaccination. The chain joins TRBV7-9 to TRBJ1-4; the D gene is not confidently resolved. This TCR was sampled from a man younger than 35 who received the YFV17D yellow fever vaccine. CDR3 protein: CASSFGGNGEKLFF. The nucleotide sequence is given as TGTGCCAGCAGCTTTGGCGGGAACGGTGAAAAACTGTTTTTT.